The present T cell receptor beta chain was sequenced within a study of CD8 T cells in ankylosing spondylitis (dated by TCRdb to about 2017). In terms of the full investigation: The study profiled T cell receptor beta repertoires in healthy donors and ankylosing spondylitis patients to find disease-linked TCR variants. The full study cohort comprised 25 or so ankylosing spondylitis patients and 110 or so healthy donors. Samples of peripheral blood were taken, and for ankylosing spondylitis patients, synovial fluid was collected as well. General conclusions and limits of the study: The disease-linked clones showed a CD8+ phenotype and occurred at relatively low frequencies in peripheral blood. Blood from ankylosing spondylitis patients appeared to be characterized by a TCR beta motif made up of about 8 highly homologous amino acid variants. Some TCR beta motif variants had previously been reported in synovial fluid and blood of reactive arthritis patients, which suggested common disease-initiation mechanisms. According to the report, matched synovial fluid samples from ankylosing spondylitis patients were significantly enriched for the disease-linked clones.

This clonotype has just a few counts. The target of this receptor is not known. No base qualities exist here, and no much larger clone lies one base off it. The instrument given in TCRdb is Illumina HiSeq 2500. Quantitative 5'-RACE with molecular barcodes was used to prepare TCR beta libraries. Regarding the original processing steps: Disease-linked TCR variants were identified with a new computational method built on a probabilistic model of VDJ rearrangement. TCRdb ran its own pipeline on the public reads, namely fastp trimming at Q25 and MiXCR clone calling, and kept in-frame beta chains. Each CDR3 protein appears once, grouped with its most common genes and DNA. In this record, the V and J calls reflect TCRdb's handling and not the investigators' own analysis. This sample lists approximately 350,000 distinct CDR3 sequences; approximately 22% were detected once. In total, the top ten clones hold about an eighth of the sample.

From cysteine to phenylalanine, the CDR3 is 15 amino acids long. Only the CDR3 portion is preserved as DNA: 45 bases, with reading frame beginning at the first base. V gives up 1 base and J gives up 6 bases, and the segment between their germline ends measures 13 bases. Based on the germline V gene, the CDR1 and CDR2 sequences are MGHRA and YSYEKL. The source material was blood, either unsorted or a sorted T cell fraction (not recorded which). This sequence was found in a male donor with ankylosing spondylitis or in good health (not recorded which). The chain employs TRBV4-1 and TRBJ1-5, with the D gene uncertain. The nucleotide sequence is given as TGCGCCAGCAGCCAAGTTCTGGGTTCGGGTCAGCCCCAGCATTTT. This codes for CASSQVLGSGQPQHF.